This T cell receptor (beta chain) came from a study of response to subunit inactivated influenza vaccine (dated by TCRdb to 2016 to 2019). General notes on the study: The study used deep quantitative T cell receptor repertoire profiling to track responses to a trivalent subunit inactivated influenza vaccine.

Trimming removed 4 bases from V and 4 bases from J; the gene matches leave 15 bases unexplained. Reading from cysteine to phenylalanine, the CDR3 counts 19 amino acids. Here the CDR3 DNA is all that survives: 57 bases in frame from base 1. CDR1 SGHRS and CDR2 YFSETQ are derived from the germline V gene. Library prep was done by RT-PCR. The data were produced on an Illumina HiSeq 2500. TCRdb applied fastp at Q25 and MiXCR to the public reads, then kept only in-frame beta chains. Each CDR3 protein gets just one entry, which takes the most common genes and DNA from the rows behind it. Here the sample has 650,000 to 700,000 distinct CDR3 sequences; more than 15% occur a single time. 11% of the sample lies in the top ten. A word on this clonotype: The specificity of this receptor is unknown. No base-level quality is on record; no much larger clone is a single base apart.

General conclusions and limits of the study: The authors proposed that each seasonal influenza vaccination may bring in only a limited number of new T cells.

The source was PBMCs from blood, collected about 12 days after vaccination. Rearrangement joined TRBV5-1 to TRBJ2-3; 13 nucleotides in the junction match TRBD2. This receptor was identified in a man aged 45-60 years who received an inactivated influenza vaccine. Donor details come from another sample of the same person, matched by shared clones. The nucleotide sequence is given as TGCGCCAGCAGCCATTATCCTTTAGGACTAGCGGGAGCGGCAGATACGCAGTATTTT. It translates as CASSHYPLGLAGAADTQYF.